This TCR beta chain was profiled in a study of T-cell reconstitution after alpha-beta-depleted transplantation in children. Looked up from germline, CDR1 is SGHTA and CDR2 is FQGNSA. V lost 2 bases to trimming and J lost 9 bases, with 11 bases between them. This CDR3 has 13 residues. The table lists this clonotype with many counts. Unique molecular identifiers were used to barcode this TCRbeta library. Using its own MiXCR run on the PCR reads, TCRdb lists one record per CDR3 protein. The table lists around 96,000 distinct CDR3 sequences, 12% of them singletons. The source material was PBMCs from the stem cell graft donor, sampled from the stem cell graft. The J gene is TRBJ2-1, the V gene TRBV7-2; a weak D match, TRBD2 (5 bases). This TCR was recovered from a human donor who donated a stem cell graft to a child with inherited bone marrow failure. The CDR3 spells CASSLYLASEQFF. CDR3 in DNA: TGTGCCAGCAGCTTATATTTAGCGAGTGAGCAGTTCTTC.